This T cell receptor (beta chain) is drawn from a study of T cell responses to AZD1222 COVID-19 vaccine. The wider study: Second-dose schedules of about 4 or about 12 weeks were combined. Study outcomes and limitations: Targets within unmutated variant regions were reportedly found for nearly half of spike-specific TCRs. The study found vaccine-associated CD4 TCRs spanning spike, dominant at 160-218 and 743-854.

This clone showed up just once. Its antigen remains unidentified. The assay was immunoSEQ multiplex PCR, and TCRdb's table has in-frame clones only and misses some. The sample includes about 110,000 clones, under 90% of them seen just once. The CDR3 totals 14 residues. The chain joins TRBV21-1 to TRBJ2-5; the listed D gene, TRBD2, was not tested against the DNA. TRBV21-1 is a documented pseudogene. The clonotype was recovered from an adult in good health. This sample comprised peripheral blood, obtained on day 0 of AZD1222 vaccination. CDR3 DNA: TGTGCCAGCAGCAAAGAGGGACTAGTTGGGACCCAGTACTTC. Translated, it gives CASSKEGLVGTQYF.